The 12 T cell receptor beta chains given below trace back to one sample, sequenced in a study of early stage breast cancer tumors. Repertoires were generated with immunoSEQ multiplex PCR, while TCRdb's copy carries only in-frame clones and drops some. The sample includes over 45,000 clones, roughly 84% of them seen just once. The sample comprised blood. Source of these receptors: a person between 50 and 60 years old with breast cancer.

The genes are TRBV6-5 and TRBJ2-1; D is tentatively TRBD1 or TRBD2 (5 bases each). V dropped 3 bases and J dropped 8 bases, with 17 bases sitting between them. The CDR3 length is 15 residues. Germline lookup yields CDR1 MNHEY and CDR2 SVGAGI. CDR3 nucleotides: TGTGCCAGCAGTTATGGGGACCCGGGCGTGGATGAGCAGTTCTTC. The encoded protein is CASSYGDPGVDEQFF.

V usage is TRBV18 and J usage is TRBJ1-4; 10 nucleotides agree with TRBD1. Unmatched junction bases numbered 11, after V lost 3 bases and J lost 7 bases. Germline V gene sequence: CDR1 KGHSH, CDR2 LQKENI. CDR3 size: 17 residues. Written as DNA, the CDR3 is TGTGCCAGCTCACCGAGACAGGGGGCAGACTCGGGTGAAAAACTGTTTTTT. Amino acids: CASSPRQGADSGEKLFF.

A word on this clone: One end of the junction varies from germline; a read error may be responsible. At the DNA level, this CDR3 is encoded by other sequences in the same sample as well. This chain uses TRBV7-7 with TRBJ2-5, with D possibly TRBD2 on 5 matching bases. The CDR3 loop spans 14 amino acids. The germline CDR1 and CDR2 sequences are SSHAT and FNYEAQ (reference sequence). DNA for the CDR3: TGTGCTAGCAGCTTAGGCGGGCCCCAAGAGACCCAGTACTTC. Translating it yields CASSLGGPQETQYF.

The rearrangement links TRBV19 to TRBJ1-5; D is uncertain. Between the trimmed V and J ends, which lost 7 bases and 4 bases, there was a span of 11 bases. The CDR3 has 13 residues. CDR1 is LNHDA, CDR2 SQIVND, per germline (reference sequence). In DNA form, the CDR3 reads TGTGCCAGTACCCCATTTGATAATCAGCCCCAGCATTTT. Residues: CASTPFDNQPQHF.

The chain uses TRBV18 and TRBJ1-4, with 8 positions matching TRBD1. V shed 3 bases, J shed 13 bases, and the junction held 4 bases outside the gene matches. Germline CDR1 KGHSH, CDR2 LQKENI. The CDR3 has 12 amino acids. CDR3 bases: TGTGCCAGCTCACCGGACAGGGTCGCACTGTTTTTT. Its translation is CASSPDRVALFF.

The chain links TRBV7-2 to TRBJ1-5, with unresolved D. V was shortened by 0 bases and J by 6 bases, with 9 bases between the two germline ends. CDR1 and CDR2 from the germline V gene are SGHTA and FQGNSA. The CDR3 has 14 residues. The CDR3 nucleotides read TGTGCCAGCAGCTTAGCGGGAGGGAGTCAGCCCCAGCATTTT. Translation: CASSLAGGSQPQHF.

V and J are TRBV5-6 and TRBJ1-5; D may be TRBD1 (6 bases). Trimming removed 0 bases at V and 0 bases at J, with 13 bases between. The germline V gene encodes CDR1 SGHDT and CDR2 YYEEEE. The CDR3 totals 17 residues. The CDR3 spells CASSLARGVNSNQPQHF. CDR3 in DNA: TGTGCCAGCAGCTTGGCGAGGGGGGTGAATAGCAATCAGCCCCAGCATTTT.

CDR3 sequence (DNA): TGCGCCAGCAGTGCGGGTAATATTCCGTTCTTC. Its protein is CASSAGNIPFF. The chain is built from TRBV10-1 and TRBJ2-1; no clear D. V lost 4 bases, J lost 15 bases, and 13 bases lay in between. The CDR3 has 11 residues. Germline V lookup: CDR1 WNHNN, CDR2 SYGVQD (reference sequence).

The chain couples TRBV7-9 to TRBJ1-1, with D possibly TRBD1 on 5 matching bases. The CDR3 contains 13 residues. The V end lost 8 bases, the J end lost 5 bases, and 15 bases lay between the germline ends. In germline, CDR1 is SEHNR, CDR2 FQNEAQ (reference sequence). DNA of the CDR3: TGTGCCAGCGTATTAAGGGGAGAGACTGAAGCTTTCTTT. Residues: CASVLRGETEAFF.

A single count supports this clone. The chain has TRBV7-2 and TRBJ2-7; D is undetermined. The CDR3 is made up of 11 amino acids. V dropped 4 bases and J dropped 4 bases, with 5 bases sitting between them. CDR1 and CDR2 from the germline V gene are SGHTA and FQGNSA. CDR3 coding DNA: TGTGCCAGCAGCTCACAGTACGAGCAGTACTTC. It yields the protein CASSSQYEQYF.

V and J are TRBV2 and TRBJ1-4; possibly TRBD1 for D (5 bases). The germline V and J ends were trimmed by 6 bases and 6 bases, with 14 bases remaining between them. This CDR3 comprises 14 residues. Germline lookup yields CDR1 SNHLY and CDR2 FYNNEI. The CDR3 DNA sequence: TGTGCCAGCAGGGGGGTTGCGTGGGATGAAAAACTGTTTTTT. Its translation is CASRGVAWDEKLFF.

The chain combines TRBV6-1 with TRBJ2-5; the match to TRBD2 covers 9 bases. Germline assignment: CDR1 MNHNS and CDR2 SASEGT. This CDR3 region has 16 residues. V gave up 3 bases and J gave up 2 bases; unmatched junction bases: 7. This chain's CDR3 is CASSELRAGGQETQYF. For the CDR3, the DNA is TGTGCCAGCAGTGAGTTGCGAGCGGGGGGACAAGAGACCCAGTACTTC.